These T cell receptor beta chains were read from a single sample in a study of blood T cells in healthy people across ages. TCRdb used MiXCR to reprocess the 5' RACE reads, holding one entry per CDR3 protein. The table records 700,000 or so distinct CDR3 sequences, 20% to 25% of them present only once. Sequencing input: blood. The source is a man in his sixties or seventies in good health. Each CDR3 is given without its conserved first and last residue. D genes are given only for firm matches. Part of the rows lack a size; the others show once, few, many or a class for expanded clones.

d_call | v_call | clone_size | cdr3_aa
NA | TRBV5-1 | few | ASSYGTQNTEAF
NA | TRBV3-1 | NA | ASSQTENTIY
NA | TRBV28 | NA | ASRRGPRNEKLF
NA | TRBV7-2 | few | ASSLRSRDNEQF
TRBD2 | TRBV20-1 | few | SARDSSTSGEWR
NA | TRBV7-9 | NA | ASSLQGPYQPQH
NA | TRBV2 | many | ASSEGLQETQY
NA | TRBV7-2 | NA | ASRLSPGSTGELF
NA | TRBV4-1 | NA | ASSQIETGQETQY
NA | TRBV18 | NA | ASSSELNTGELF
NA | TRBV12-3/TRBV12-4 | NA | ASSLQGSNYGYT
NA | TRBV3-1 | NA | ASSQEVGVNEQF
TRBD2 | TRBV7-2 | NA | AGSLVLTNSGRTSTDTQY
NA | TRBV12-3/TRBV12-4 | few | ASNLGVAEAF
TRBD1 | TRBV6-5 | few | ASSADRGEQPQH
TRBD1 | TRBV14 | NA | ASSRDRTNTGELF
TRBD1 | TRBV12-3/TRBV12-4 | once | ASSPHAGGADIQY
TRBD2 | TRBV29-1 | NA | SARTSGGYEQY
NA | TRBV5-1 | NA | ASSFSAEGEQY
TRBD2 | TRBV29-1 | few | SVGGRTDTQY
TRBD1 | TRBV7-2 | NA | ASSLRWQGEPYEQY
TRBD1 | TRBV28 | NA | ASSPPDRNSYEQY
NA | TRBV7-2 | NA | ASRQSWGIGSPLH
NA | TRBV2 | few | ASSEERGGTQY
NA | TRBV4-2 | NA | ASSQDGLNTEAF
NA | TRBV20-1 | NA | SATYQDKSNQPQH